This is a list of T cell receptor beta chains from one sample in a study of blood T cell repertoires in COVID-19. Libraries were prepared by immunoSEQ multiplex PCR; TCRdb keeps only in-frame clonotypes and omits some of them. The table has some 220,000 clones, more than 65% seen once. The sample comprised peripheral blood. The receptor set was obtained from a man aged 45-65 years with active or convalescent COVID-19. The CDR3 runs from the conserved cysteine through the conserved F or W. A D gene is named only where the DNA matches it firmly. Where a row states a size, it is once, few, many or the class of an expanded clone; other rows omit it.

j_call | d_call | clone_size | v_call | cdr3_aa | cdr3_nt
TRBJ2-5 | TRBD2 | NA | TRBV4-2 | CASSPGWGGGPEETQYF | TGTGCCAGCAGCCCGGGGTGGGGCGGGGGGCCGGAGGAGACCCAGTACTTC
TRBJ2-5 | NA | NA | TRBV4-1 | CASSRGPGTHKETQYF | TGCGCCAGCAGCCGAGGACCCGGGACTCACAAAGAGACCCAGTACTTC
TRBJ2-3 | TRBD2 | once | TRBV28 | CASSLAGDTQYF | TGTGCCAGCAGCCTAGCGGGAGATACGCAGTATTTT
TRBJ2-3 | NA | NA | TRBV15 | CATSRGGLDTQYF | TGTGCCACCAGCAGAGGAGGGCTAGATACGCAGTATTTT
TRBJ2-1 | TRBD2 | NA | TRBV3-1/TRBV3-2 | CASSQGGLREGFYNEQFF | TGTGCCAGCAGCCAAGGGGGGTTGCGGGAGGGTTTCTACAATGAGCAGTTCTTC
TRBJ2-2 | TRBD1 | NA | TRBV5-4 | CASSLGAGGAEAGELFF | TGTGCCAGCAGCTTGGGGGCAGGGGGCGCGGAAGCCGGGGAGCTGTTTTTT
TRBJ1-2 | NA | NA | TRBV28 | CASTLGGLLRGYTF | TGTGCCAGCACCCTGGGAGGGCTTCTTCGTGGCTACACCTTC
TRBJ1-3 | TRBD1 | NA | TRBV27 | CASSLSWGQASLAGNTIYF | TGTGCCAGCAGTTTATCGTGGGGACAGGCGTCCTTAGCTGGAAACACCATATATTTT
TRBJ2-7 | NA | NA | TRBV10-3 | CAISDGQVEGEQYF | TGTGCCATCAGTGATGGTCAGGTGGAGGGCGAGCAGTACTTC
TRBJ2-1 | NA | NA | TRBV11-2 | CASQGPYNEQFF | TGTGCCAGCCAGGGGCCGTACAATGAGCAGTTCTTC
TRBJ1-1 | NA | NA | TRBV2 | CASSEFGRMNTEAFF | TGTGCCAGCAGTGAATTCGGGAGGATGAACACTGAAGCTTTCTTT
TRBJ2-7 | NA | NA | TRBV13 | CASSLVTGEQYF | TGTGCCAGCAGCTTGGTGACGGGTGAGCAGTACTTC
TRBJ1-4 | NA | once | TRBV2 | CASSEAMADEKLFF | TGTGCCAGCAGTGAAGCGATGGCGGATGAAAAACTGTTTTTT
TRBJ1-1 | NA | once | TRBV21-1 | CASSKSVDRAIRMNTEAFF | TGTGCCAGCAGCAAATCCGTGGACAGGGCAATTAGAATGAACACTGAAGCTTTCTTT
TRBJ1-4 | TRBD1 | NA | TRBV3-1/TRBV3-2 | CASSPGQGDNEKLFF | TGTGCCAGCAGCCCCGGACAGGGGGATAATGAAAAACTGTTTTTT
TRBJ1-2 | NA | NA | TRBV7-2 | CASSFQGVDGYTF | TGTGCCAGCAGCTTCCAGGGTGTGGATGGCTACACCTTC
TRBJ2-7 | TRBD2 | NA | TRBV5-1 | CASSFHSGSLVEQYF | TGCGCCAGCAGCTTCCATAGCGGGAGCTTGGTCGAGCAGTACTTC
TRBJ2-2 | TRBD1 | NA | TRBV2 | CASSWDRGIPGELFF | TGTGCCAGCAGTTGGGACAGGGGGATTCCCGGGGAGCTGTTTTTT
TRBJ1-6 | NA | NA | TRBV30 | CAWRAGNNSPLHF | TGTGCCTGGAGGGCAGGGAACAATTCACCCCTCCACTTT
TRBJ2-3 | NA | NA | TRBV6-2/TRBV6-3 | CASSKSRVQYF | TGTGCCAGCAGTAAGTCGCGGGTTCAGTATTTT
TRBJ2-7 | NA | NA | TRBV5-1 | CASSPLPLGGGGEQYF | TGCGCCAGCAGCCCCCTCCCTCTAGGGGGTGGTGGCGAGCAGTACTTC
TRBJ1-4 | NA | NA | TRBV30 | CAWSVQGWNEKLFF | TGTGCCTGGAGTGTTCAGGGGTGGAATGAAAAACTGTTTTTT
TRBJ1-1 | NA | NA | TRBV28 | CASSSPGVNTEAFF | TGTGCCAGCAGTTCCCCGGGGGTGAACACTGAAGCTTTCTTT
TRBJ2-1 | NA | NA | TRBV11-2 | CASSFLGQYNEQFF | TGTGCCAGCAGCTTCTTGGGCCAGTACAATGAGCAGTTCTTC
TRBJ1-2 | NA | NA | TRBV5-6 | CASSKSRRGHYGYTF | TGTGCCAGCAGCAAGTCGCGTAGGGGCCACTATGGCTACACCTTC
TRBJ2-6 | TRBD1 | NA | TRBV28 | CASSLTPNRQGGVLTF | TGTGCCAGCAGTTTAACCCCCAACCGACAGGGGGGCGTCCTGACTTTC
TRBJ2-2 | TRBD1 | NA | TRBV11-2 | CASSPPAGGATGELFF | TGTGCCAGCAGTCCTCCCGCAGGGGGCGCGACCGGGGAGCTGTTTTTT
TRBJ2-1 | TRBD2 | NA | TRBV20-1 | CSASDGLAGTYNEQFF | TGCAGTGCTAGTGACGGACTAGCGGGGACCTACAATGAGCAGTTCTTC
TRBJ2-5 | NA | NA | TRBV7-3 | CASSLAGGETQYF | TGTGCCAGCAGCTTGGCAGGGGGGGAGACCCAGTACTTC
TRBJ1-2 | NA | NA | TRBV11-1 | CASSPEPGSGYTF | TGTGCCAGCAGTCCCGAGCCAGGCTCCGGCTACACCTTC
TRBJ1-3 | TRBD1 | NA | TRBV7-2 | CASSTGQGRNTIYF | TGTGCCAGCAGCACGGGACAGGGACGAAACACCATATATTTT
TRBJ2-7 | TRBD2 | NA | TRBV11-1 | CASSQTGTSGYEQYF | TGTGCCAGCAGCCAAACCGGGACTAGCGGGTACGAGCAGTACTTC
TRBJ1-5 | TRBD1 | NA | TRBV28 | CASSVDRSGPQHF | TGTGCCAGCAGTGTGGACAGGTCCGGGCCCCAGCATTTT
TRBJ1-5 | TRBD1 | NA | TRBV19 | CASSIAAGGQPQHF | TGTGCCAGTAGTATAGCGGCAGGGGGTCAGCCCCAGCATTTT
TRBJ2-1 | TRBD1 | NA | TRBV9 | CASRVGTERDNEQFF | TGTGCCAGCAGAGTTGGGACAGAGAGAGACAATGAGCAGTTCTTC
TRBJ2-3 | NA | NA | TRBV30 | CAWSQNRGADTQYF | TGTGCCTGGAGCCAGAATAGGGGCGCAGATACGCAGTATTTT
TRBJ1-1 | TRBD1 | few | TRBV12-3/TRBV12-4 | CASSLAGTGAFF | TGTGCCAGCAGTTTAGCCGGGACAGGGGCTTTCTTT
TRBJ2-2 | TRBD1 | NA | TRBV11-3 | CASSHRQGAGELFF | TGTGCCAGCAGCCACCGACAGGGGGCCGGGGAGCTGTTTTTT
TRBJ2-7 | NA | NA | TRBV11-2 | CASSLARGYEQYF | TGTGCCAGCAGCTTAGCTCGGGGATACGAGCAGTACTTC
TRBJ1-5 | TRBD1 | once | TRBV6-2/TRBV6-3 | CASSPYDRGGNQPQHF | TGTGCCAGCAGCCCTTATGACAGGGGTGGCAATCAGCCCCAGCATTTT
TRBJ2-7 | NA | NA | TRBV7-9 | CASSFWANYEQYF | TGTGCCAGCAGCTTTTGGGCTAATTACGAGCAGTACTTC
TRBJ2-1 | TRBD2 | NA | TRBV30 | CAWSEELAGASYNEQFF | TGTGCCTGGAGTGAAGAACTAGCGGGAGCGAGCTACAATGAGCAGTTCTTC
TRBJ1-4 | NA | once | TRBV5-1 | CASSLAETSNEKLFF | TGCGCCAGCAGCTTGGCAGAAACCTCTAATGAAAAACTGTTTTTT
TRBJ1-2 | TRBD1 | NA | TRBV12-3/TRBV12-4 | CASSTGGYYGYTF | TGTGCCAGCAGCACAGGGGGCTACTATGGCTACACCTTC
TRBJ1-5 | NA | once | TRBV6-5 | CASTQGSNQPQHF | TGTGCCAGCACTCAGGGGAGCAATCAGCCCCAGCATTTT
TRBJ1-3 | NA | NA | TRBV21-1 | CASSKMDKSSGNTIYF | TGTGCCAGCAGCAAAATGGACAAGAGCTCTGGAAACACCATATATTTT
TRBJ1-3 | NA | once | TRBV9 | CASSVGQHSSGNTIYF | TGTGCCAGCAGCGTAGGACAGCACAGCTCTGGAAACACCATATATTTT
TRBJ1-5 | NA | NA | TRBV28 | CASSLWLGAERTDTYSNQPQHF | TGTGCCAGCAGTTTATGGCTGGGGGCGGAACGGACAGATACATATAGCAATCAGCCCCAGCATTTT
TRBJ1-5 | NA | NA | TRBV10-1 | CASSDTHGGQPQHF | TGCGCCAGCAGTGATACCCACGGGGGTCAGCCCCAGCATTTT
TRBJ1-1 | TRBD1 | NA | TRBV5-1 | CASSLMGQGDVTEAFF | TGCGCCAGCAGCTTGATGGGACAGGGGGACGTAACTGAAGCTTTCTTT
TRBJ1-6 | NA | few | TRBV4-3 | CASSQELQGEGNSSPLHF | TGCGCCAGCAGCCAAGAACTCCAAGGAGAGGGAAATAGTTCACCCCTCCACTTT
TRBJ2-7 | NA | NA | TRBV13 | CASSLSVSYEQYF | TGTGCCAGCAGCTTGTCTGTCTCCTACGAGCAGTACTTC
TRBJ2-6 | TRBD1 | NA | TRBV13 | CASSLGPDRAGANVLTF | TGTGCCAGCAGCTTAGGCCCCGACAGGGCTGGGGCCAACGTCCTGACTTTC